This TCR beta chain was sequenced during a study of cytomegalovirus exposure and HLA in healthy donors. Overall study findings and caveats: Association of 15,000 to 20,000 TCR beta sequences with HLA alleles was found at 0.05 false discovery rate in a later analysis.

With 60 Vbeta and 13 Jbeta primers, the PCR was carried out. Produced via immunoSEQ multiplex PCR; TCRdb's table is partial and in-frame only. The sample shows some 150,000 clones, approximately 77% of them seen only once. The germline gives CDR1 SGDLS, CDR2 YYNGEE. J gave up 7 bases and V 0 bases, and 4 bases lay outside the gene matches. This CDR3 spans 15 amino acids. Notes on this clone: Its target is not known.

The chain is built from TRBV9 and TRBJ1-6; 7 bases map to TRBD1. The source is a woman aged 40-49 years in good health and CMV-seronegative. The material sequenced was PBMCs. The CDR3 coding sequence is TGTGCCAGCAGCGTAGTAGGGACAGCGAATTCACCCCTCCACTTT. Translation gives CASSVVGTANSPLHF. The entire variable domain, with the rest obtained from reference TRBV9 and TRBJ1-6, is as follows: DSGVTQTPKHLITATGQRVTLRCSPRSGDLSVYWYQQSLDQGLQFLIQYYNGEERAKGNILERFSAQQFPDLHSELNLSSLELGDSALYFCASSVVGTANSPLHFGNGTRLTVT.